This T cell receptor (beta chain) was sequenced for a study of cytomegalovirus exposure and HLA in healthy donors. Both 60 Vbeta primers and 13 Jbeta primers went into the PCR. The assay was immunoSEQ multiplex PCR, and TCRdb's table has in-frame clones only and misses some. The sample shows tens of thousands of clones, about 9.4% of them seen only once. CDR1 and CDR2 from the germline V gene are SGHNT and YYREEE (reference sequence). J was trimmed by 7 bases and V by 4 bases; bases with no gene match: 6. The CDR3 sequence is 13 residues long. The TCR sequence derives from a man aged 55 to 70 in good health and CMV-seropositive. The chain uses TRBV5-4 and TRBJ1-2; 8 bases agree with TRBD1. Material: PBMCs. The CDR3 bases are TGTGCCAGCAGCCCCAGGACAGGGTCTGGCTACACCTTC. Its translation: CASSPRTGSGYTF.